This passage covers 14 T cell receptor beta chains from one sample sequenced in a study of cytomegalovirus exposure and HLA in healthy donors. The study ran its PCR with 60 Vbeta and 13 Jbeta primers. Assay: immunoSEQ multiplex PCR; the TCRdb copy retains only in-frame clones and omits some. The data contain 200,000 to 250,000 clones, 80% to 85% of them singletons. Sequencing was performed on PBMCs. These receptor sequences come from a woman aged 40 to 49 in good health and CMV-seronegative.

This clone occurred a few times. The chain carries TRBV20-1 and TRBJ1-1; D remains unclear. This CDR3 is 11 amino acids long. Germline CDR1 is DFQATT and CDR2 is SNEGSKA (reference sequence). V lost 6 bases and J lost 0, with 5 bases in between. CDR3 nucleotides: TGCAGTGCCCCAGTGAACACTGAAGCTTTCTTT. It codes for CSAPVNTEAFF.

The chain employs TRBV11-2 and TRBJ1-1; 7 bases fit TRBD1. The CDR3 totals 14 residues. J gave up 5 bases and V 4 bases, and 7 bases lay outside the gene matches. Germline CDR1 SGHAT, CDR2 FQNNGV. The CDR3 coding sequence is TGTGCCAGCAGCTGGACGACAGGGAAGACTGAAGCTTTCTTT. It codes for CASSWTTGKTEAFF. The whole variable domain, remainder taken from reference TRBV11-2 and TRBJ1-1, is EAGVAQSPRYKIIEKRQSVAFWCNPISGHATLYWYQQILGQGPKLLIQFQNNGVVDDSQLPKDRFSAERLKGVDSTLKIQPAKLEDSAVYLCASSWTTGKTEAFFGQGTRLTVV.

The chain employs TRBV11-2 and TRBJ2-7, with 12 bases fitting TRBD2. The CDR3 has 15 residues. V trimming: 5 bases; J trimming: 3 bases; junction bases outside the gene matches: 5. Germline V CDR1 and CDR2: SGHAT, FQNNGV. The CDR3 is CASSQTSGGFYEQYF. Written as DNA, the CDR3 is TGTGCCAGCAGCCAGACTAGCGGGGGTTTCTACGAGCAGTACTTC.

Only one count was recorded for this clone. This chain connects TRBV4-1 to TRBJ2-1; D may be TRBD1 (5 bases). V lost 5 bases to trimming and J lost 4 bases, with 15 bases between them. The CDR3 covers 15 residues. Germline assignment: CDR1 MGHRA and CDR2 YSYEKL. The CDR3 sequence is CASSADSYSYNEQFF. CDR3 coding DNA: TGCGCCAGCAGCGCCGACAGCTATTCTTACAATGAGCAGTTCTTC.

The chain employs TRBV30 and TRBJ2-7, with D maybe TRBD1 (5 bases). Trimming cost V 2 bases and J 3 bases, with 14 bases left between them. The CDR3 length is 14 residues. CDR1 GTSNPN and CDR2 SVGIG come from the germline V gene (reference sequence). CDR3 protein: CAWSKSGSNYEQYF. The CDR3 nucleotides are TGTGCCTGGAGTAAATCAGGGTCCAACTACGAGCAGTACTTC. The full variable domain, in which reference TRBV30 and TRBJ2-7 provide the parts outside the CDR3, is SQTIHQWPATLVQPVGSPLSLECTVEGTSNPNLYWYRQAAGRGLQLLFYSVGIGQISSEVPQNLSASRPQDRQFILSSKKLLLSDSGFYLCAWSKSGSNYEQYFGPGTRLTVT.

The chain recombines TRBV28 with TRBJ2-2, with 7 nucleotides matching TRBD1. The CDR3 loop spans 16 amino acids. Germline CDR1 MDHEN, CDR2 SYDVKM. J lost 6 bases, V lost 6 bases, and 13 bases had no gene match. The CDR3 reads CASSRTGALESGELFF. CDR3 DNA: TGTGCCAGCAGCCGAACAGGGGCCCTTGAGTCCGGGGAGCTGTTTTTT.

Regarding this clone: One end of the junction varies from germline; a read error may be responsible. The rearrangement links TRBV7-9 to TRBJ2-2; TRBD2 matches at 14 bases. The CDR3 totals 16 residues. CDR1 is SEHNR and CDR2 is FQNEAQ in the germline V gene (reference sequence). CDR3 in DNA: TGTTCCAGCAGCGCGGGACTAGCGGGAGAGACCGGGGAGCTGTTTTTT. The encoded protein is CSSSAGLAGETGELFF.

The J gene is TRBJ2-1, the V gene TRBV7-3; D remains ambiguous. CDR3 length: 13 amino acids. Germline lookup yields CDR1 SGHTA and CDR2 FQGTGA. V was cut by 1 base and J by 8 bases, with 9 bases left in between. CDR3 in DNA: TGTGCCAGCAGCTTAATTTTCGGTCATGAGCAGTTCTTC. It yields the protein CASSLIFGHEQFF.

V is TRBV29-1 and J is TRBJ1-2; D is uncertain. Per the germline V gene, CDR1 is SQVTM and CDR2 is ANQGSEA. This CDR3 is built from 14 residues. The germline V and J ends were trimmed by 3 bases and 4 bases, with 15 bases remaining between them. CDR3 residues: CSVDKGLGSYGYTF. In nucleotides, the CDR3 is TGCAGCGTTGATAAGGGTTTGGGGAGCTATGGCTACACCTTC.

This clone was observed a single time. This chain joins TRBV23-1 and TRBJ2-2, with TRBD1 identical over 7 bases. TRBV23-1 is reported as an ORF; its role is uncertain. V lost 4 bases and J lost 1; bases outside the gene matches: 6. This CDR3 contains 16 residues. CDR3 residues: CASSRVGTENTGELFF. The CDR3 coding sequence is TGCGCCAGCAGTCGAGTTGGGACAGAGAACACCGGGGAGCTGTTTTTT.

The chain carries TRBV11-2 and TRBJ1-2; the D gene is possibly TRBD1 (5 bases). Trimming took 5 bases from V and 3 from J, leaving 22 bases between them. Germline CDR1 SGHAT, CDR2 FQNNGV. This CDR3 is 17 amino acids long. CDR3 protein: CASSHYKGPREHYGYTF. The CDR3 nucleotides are TGTGCCAGCAGCCATTATAAGGGTCCCAGGGAACACTATGGCTACACCTTC.

This clone was seen a handful of times. J is TRBJ2-7 and V is TRBV27; 11 bases match TRBD2. J lost 2 bases, V lost 6 bases, and 9 bases had no gene match. In germline, CDR1 is MNHEY, CDR2 SMNVEV (reference sequence). CDR3 length: 16 amino acids. The chain's CDR3 is CASSHGTSGSPYEQYF. In DNA, the CDR3 is TGTGCCAGCAGCCATGGGACTAGCGGTTCCCCCTACGAGCAGTACTTC.

Only one count was recorded for this clone. Here the CDR3 DNA reads TGTGCCAGCAGCTTAGGCACCAGGTGGATCCCTAATGGTAATGAGCAGTTCTTC. It yields the protein CASSLGTRWIPNGNEQFF. V is TRBV7-2 and J is TRBJ2-1; D is unclear. CDR1 is SGHTA and CDR2 is FQGNSA in the germline V gene. The V end lost 1 base, the J end lost 7 bases, and 23 bases lay between the germline ends. The CDR3 spans 18 residues.

This chain connects TRBV14 to TRBJ2-1; 9 nucleotides agree with TRBD2. The germline CDR1 and CDR2 sequences are SGHDN and FVKESK. Trimming took 2 bases from V and 6 from J; bases not matched to a gene: 11. The CDR3 spans 17 residues. The CDR3 coding sequence is TGTGCCAGCAGCCAATCGGCGGGAGGGCCAGTCAGCAATGAGCAGTTCTTC. This codes for CASSQSAGGPVSNEQFF.